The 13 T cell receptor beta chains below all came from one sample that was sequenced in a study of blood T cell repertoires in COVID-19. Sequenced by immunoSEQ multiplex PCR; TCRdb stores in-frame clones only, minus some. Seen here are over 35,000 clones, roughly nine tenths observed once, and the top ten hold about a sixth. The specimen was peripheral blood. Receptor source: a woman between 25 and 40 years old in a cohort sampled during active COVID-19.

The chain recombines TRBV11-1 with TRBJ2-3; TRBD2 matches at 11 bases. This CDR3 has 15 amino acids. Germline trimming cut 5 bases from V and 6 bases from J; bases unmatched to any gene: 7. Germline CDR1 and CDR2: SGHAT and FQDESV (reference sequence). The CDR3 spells CASSGSGRALDTQYF. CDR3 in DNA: TGTGCCAGCAGCGGTAGCGGGAGGGCCTTGGATACGCAGTATTTT.

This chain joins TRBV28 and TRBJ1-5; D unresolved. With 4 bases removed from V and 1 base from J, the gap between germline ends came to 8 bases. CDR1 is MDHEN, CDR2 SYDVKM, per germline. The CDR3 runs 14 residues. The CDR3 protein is CASSYTVSNQPQHF. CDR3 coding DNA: TGTGCCAGCAGTTATACGGTGAGCAATCAGCCCCAGCATTTT.

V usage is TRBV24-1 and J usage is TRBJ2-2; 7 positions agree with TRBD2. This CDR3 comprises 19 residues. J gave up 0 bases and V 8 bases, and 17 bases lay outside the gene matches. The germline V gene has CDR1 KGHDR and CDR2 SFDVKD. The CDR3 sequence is CATTAGALKGPANTGELFF. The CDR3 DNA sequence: TGTGCCACCACTGCGGGAGCTCTAAAAGGCCCCGCGAACACCGGGGAGCTGTTTTTT.

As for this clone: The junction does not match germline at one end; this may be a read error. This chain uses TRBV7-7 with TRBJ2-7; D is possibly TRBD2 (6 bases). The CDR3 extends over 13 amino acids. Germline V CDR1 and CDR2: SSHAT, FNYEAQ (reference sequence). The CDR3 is CASSSGLSYEQYF. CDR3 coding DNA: TGTGCTAGCAGCTCGGGACTCTCCTACGAGCAGTACTTC.

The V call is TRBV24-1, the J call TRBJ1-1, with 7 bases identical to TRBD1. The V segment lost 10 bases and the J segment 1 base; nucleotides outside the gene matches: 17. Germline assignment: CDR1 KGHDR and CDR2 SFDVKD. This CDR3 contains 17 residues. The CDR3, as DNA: TGTGCCACAGACTACAAGGGACAGACCGTTAAGAACACTGAAGCTTTCTTT. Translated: CATDYKGQTVKNTEAFF.

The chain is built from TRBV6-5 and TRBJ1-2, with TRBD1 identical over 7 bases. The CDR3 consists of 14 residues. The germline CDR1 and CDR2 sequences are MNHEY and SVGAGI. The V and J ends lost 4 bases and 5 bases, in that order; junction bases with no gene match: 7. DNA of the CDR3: TGTGCCAGCAGTTCCGGGACAGCCAATTATGGCTACACCTTC. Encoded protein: CASSSGTANYGYTF.

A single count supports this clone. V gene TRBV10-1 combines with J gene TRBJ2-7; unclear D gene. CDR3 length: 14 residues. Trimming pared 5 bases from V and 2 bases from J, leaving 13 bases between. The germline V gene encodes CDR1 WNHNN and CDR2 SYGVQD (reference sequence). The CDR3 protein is CASSSMTVPYEQYF. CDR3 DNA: TGCGCCAGCAGTTCCATGACTGTCCCCTACGAGCAGTACTTC.

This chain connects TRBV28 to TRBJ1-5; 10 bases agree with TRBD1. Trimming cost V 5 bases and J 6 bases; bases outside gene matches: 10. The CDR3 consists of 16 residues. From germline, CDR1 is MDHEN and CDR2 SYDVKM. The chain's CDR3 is CASSPGDRGNGQPQHF. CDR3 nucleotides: TGTGCCAGCAGTCCTGGGGACAGGGGAAATGGTCAGCCCCAGCATTTT.

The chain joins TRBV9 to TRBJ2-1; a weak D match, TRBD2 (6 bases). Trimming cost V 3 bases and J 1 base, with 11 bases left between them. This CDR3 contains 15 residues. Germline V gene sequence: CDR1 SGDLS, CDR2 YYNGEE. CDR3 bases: TGTGCCAGCAGCGAGACTAGTCAGTCCTACAATGAGCAGTTCTTC. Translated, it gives CASSETSQSYNEQFF.

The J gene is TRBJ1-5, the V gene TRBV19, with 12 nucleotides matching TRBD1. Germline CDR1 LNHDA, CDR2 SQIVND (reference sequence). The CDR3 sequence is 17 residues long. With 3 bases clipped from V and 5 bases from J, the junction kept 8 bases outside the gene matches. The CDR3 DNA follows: TGTGCCAGTAGTATTGGGACAGGGGGCGGGGGGTATCAGCCCCAGCATTTT. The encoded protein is CASSIGTGGGGYQPQHF.

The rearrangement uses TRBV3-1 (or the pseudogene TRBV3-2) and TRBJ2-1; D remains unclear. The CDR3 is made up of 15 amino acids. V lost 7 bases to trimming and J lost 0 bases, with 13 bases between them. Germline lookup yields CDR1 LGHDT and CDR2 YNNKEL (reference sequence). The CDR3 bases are TGTGCCAGCACCCCTACTTTCCGCTCCTACAATGAGCAGTTCTTC. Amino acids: CASTPTFRSYNEQFF.

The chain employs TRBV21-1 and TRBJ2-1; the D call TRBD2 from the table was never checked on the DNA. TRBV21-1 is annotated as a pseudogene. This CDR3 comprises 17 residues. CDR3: CASSKAKSVRPYNEQFF. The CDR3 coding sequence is TGTGCCAGCAGCAAAGCGAAGAGCGTGAGACCCTACAATGAGCAGTTCTTC.

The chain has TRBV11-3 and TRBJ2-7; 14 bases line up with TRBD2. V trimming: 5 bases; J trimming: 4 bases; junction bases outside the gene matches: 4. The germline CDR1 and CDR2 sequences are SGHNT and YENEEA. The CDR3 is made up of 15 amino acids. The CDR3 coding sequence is TGTGCCAGCAGCCTGGGGACTAGCGGGAGTTACGAGCAGTACTTC. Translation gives CASSLGTSGSYEQYF.